The clone carrying this T cell receptor (beta chain) has just a few counts. A second PCR, run for roughly 7 to 12 cycles, used a sample-barcoded 5' primer plus a J-beta primer mix. MiXCR, run by TCRdb on the 5' RACE reads, gives a single entry per CDR3 protein. The table lists over 700,000 distinct CDR3 sequences, 25% of them singletons. The data belong to a study of blood T cells in healthy people across ages. CDR1 and CDR2 (germline): SGHAT, FQNNGV. The CDR3 runs to 16 residues. Trimming took 4 bases from V and 4 from J; bases not matched to a gene: 9. These data were likewise used in another study, on T cells of mothers and their children.

Material for sequencing was blood. This chain uses TRBV11-2 with TRBJ2-2, with 7 bases that match TRBD2. The clonotype originates from a boy under 18 in good health. The CDR3 loop is CASSWGGDWTTGELFF. The DNA for the CDR3 is TGTGCCAGCAGCTGGGGGGGGGACTGGACCACCGGGGAGCTGTTTTTT.